These 8 T cell receptor beta chains came from one sample sequenced in a study of regulatory T cells in long-lasting Graves disease. The time point: newly diagnosed GD, antithyroid drugs for less than 3 months. RNA from PBMCs was the source of the TCR library. With iRepertoire HTBI primers and Arm-PCR of CDR3 regions, TCR beta libraries were built. MiXCR, applied by TCRdb to the multiplex PCR reads, yields one record per CDR3 protein. The data hold 360,000 or so distinct CDR3 sequences, with about a sixth observed a single time. This sample also appeared in a second study, on T cells in Graves' hyperthyroidism and ophthalmopathy.

The sample in question was peripheral blood mononuclear cells (PBMCs), obtained at new diagnosis, from a patient treated with antithyroid drugs. The receptors shown here come from a man aged 40-49 years with Graves disease.

At least ten counts were recorded for this clonotype. This chain connects TRBV18 to TRBJ1-1; D gene unclear. Germline V gene lookup returns CDR1 KGHSH and CDR2 LQKENI. The CDR3 has 16 amino acids. Trimming shortened V by 1 base and J by 4 bases, and 16 bases separated the two germline ends. The DNA of the CDR3 is TGTGCCAGCTCACCACGGGTTGGAAGGCGGGGCACTGAAGCTTTCTTT. Its protein is CASSPRVGRRGTEAFF.

This clonotype was observed at least ten times. The chain is built from TRBV11-2 and TRBJ1-6; TRBD1 might be the D (6 bases). The CDR3 length is 17 residues. The V end was cut by 1 base, the J end by 7 bases, with 17 bases between. Germline V gene data show CDR1 as SGHAT and CDR2 as FQNNGV. The CDR3 loop reads CASSLGLRGARNSPLHF. The CDR3 region has the DNA TGTGCCAGCAGCTTAGGACTGAGGGGGGCGCGCAATTCACCCCTCCACTTT.

This clonotype occurred many times. The chain has TRBV15 and TRBJ2-7; D perhaps matches TRBD2 (5 bases). V was trimmed by 7 bases and J by 6 bases, leaving 16 bases between them. The CDR3 sequence is 13 residues long. The germline V gene has CDR1 LNHNV and CDR2 YYDKDF (reference sequence). CDR3 sequence: CATTPRGLAEQYF. The CDR3 nucleotides are TGTGCCACCACCCCCCGAGGGCTAGCCGAGCAGTACTTC.

This clonotype was observed many times. The rearrangement joins TRBV12-3 or TRBV12-4 to TRBJ2-3; D is perhaps TRBD1 (6 bases). This CDR3 has 14 residues. V was shortened by 7 bases and J by 3 bases, with 14 bases between the two germline ends. The chain's CDR3 is CASTWGRGTDTQYF. CDR3 in DNA: TGTGCCAGCACCTGGGGCAGGGGAACAGATACGCAGTATTTT.

The sample holds a few counts of this clonotype. A much more abundant neighbour one base away suggests this may be a read error. The chain employs TRBV6-8 and TRBJ2-3; TRBD2 is a possible D gene (5 bases). Germline V gives CDR1 MNHGY, CDR2 SAAAGT. The CDR3 is made up of 16 amino acids. The CDR3 reads CAGSERAGISTDTQYF. The CDR3 DNA is TGTGCCGGCAGTGAACGAGCCGGGATTAGCACAGATACGCAGTATTTT.

This clonotype was observed at least ten times. The V call is TRBV10-2, the J call TRBJ1-6; TRBD1 is a possible D gene (5 bases). Trimming removed 8 bases at V and 8 bases at J, with 13 bases between. This CDR3 has 13 residues. CDR1 is WSHSY and CDR2 is SAAADI in the germline V gene. In DNA form, the CDR3 reads TGCGCCAGCTTACGGGACGGAGATTCACCCCTCCACTTT. As protein: CASLRDGDSPLHF.

This clonotype came up a few times. The chain combines TRBV5-1 with TRBJ2-1; 10 bases map to TRBD2. CDR3 size: 15 residues. J was trimmed by 9 bases and V by 4 bases; bases with no gene match: 10. Germline CDR1 reads SGHRS; CDR2 reads YFSETQ. For the CDR3, the DNA is TGCGCCAGCAGCGTAAGCGGGGGGGCTGGGCGTGAGCAGTTCTTC. Amino acids: CASSVSGGAGREQFF.

This clonotype was observed a handful of times. This rearrangement joins TRBV20-1 to TRBJ2-5; perhaps TRBD1 as D (5 bases). Germline V gene data show CDR1 as DFQATT and CDR2 as SNEGSKA (reference sequence). V lost 0 bases, J lost 5 bases, and 13 bases lay in between. CDR3 size: 14 residues. The CDR3 region is CSAREGQGGETQYF. Here the CDR3 DNA reads TGCAGTGCTAGAGAAGGTCAGGGTGGGGAGACCCAGTACTTC.